These T cell receptor beta chains were read from a single sample in a study of blood T cell repertoires in COVID-19. Sequencing used immunoSEQ multiplex PCR; TCRdb keeps in-frame clones, though not all of them. The table records around 130,000 clones, 82% of them present only once. Sequenced sample: peripheral blood. These receptors all stem from a woman in her 70s with acute or convalescent COVID-19. The CDR3 runs from the conserved cysteine through the conserved F or W. The order of the fields is V gene, clone size, J gene, D gene, CDR3 DNA, CDR3 protein. A D gene is named only where the DNA matches it firmly. Size tells how often a clone was seen (once, few, many) or the class of an expanded clone, and some rows leave it out.

>TRBV9|-|TRBJ2-1|-
TGTGCCAGCAGCGCAAGACTAGTTCGGTCTCATGAGCAGTTCTTC
CASSARLVRSHEQFF
>TRBV19|-|TRBJ1-2|TRBD1
TGTGCCAGTAGCGACAGGGGGCTAGGCTACACCTTC
CASSDRGLGYTF
>TRBV5-6|-|TRBJ1-5|-
TGTGCCAGCAGCTCCTTACAGAGCAATCAGCCCCAGCATTTT
CASSSLQSNQPQHF
>TRBV2|few|TRBJ2-2|TRBD1
TGTGCCAGCAGTGCTGACAGGGCGAACACCGGGGAGCTGTTTTTT
CASSADRANTGELFF
>TRBV11-2|-|TRBJ1-2|-
TGTGCCAGCAGCTTAGATTGGATAGGCGGTGGCTACACCTTC
CASSLDWIGGGYTF
>TRBV10-1|-|TRBJ1-2|-
TGCGCCAGCAGTGAGACCGGACAAGCCTATGGCTACACCTTC
CASSETGQAYGYTF
>TRBV29-1|-|TRBJ1-5|-
TGCAGCGTCTCAGGGCCCGGAGTCAATCAGCCCCAGCATTTT
CSVSGPGVNQPQHF
>TRBV6-5|-|TRBJ1-1|-
TGTGCCAGCAGTTATGCAGGGAAGGTCACTGAAGCTTTCTTT
CASSYAGKVTEAFF
>TRBV7-2|-|TRBJ1-1|TRBD1
TGTGCCAGCAGCCGCTATACAGGGGGCCGGGACACTGAAGCTTTCTTT
CASSRYTGGRDTEAFF
>TRBV29-1|-|TRBJ1-5|-
TGCAGCGTTGGCGAGAACCGCAATCAGCCCCAGCATTTT
CSVGENRNQPQHF
>TRBV7-3|-|TRBJ2-2|-
TGTGCCAGCAGTCCACACCCGTCCAGGGCGAACACCGGGGAGCTGTTTTTT
CASSPHPSRANTGELFF
>TRBV7-8|-|TRBJ1-5|-
TGTGCCAGCAGCTTAGGTCCGGGACTCGTTAATCAGCCCCAGCATTTT
CASSLGPGLVNQPQHF
>TRBV6-2/TRBV6-3|-|TRBJ2-3|-
TGTGCCAGCAGTCCGGAGAGTAGATCGACGCAGTATTTT
CASSPESRSTQYF
>TRBV10-2|-|TRBJ1-6|TRBD1
TGCGCCAGCAGTGAAGGACAGGGGAAATCACCCCTCCACTTT
CASSEGQGKSPLHF
>TRBV12-3/TRBV12-4|-|TRBJ2-7|-
TGTGCCAGCAGTTTACCCGGGGGTGAGCAGTACTTC
CASSLPGGEQYF
>TRBV7-8|-|TRBJ1-1|-
TGTGCCAGCAGCGGGAGATACACTGAAGCTTTCTTT
CASSGRYTEAFF
>TRBV7-2|once|TRBJ2-7|TRBD2
TGTGCCAGCAGCCCTCGGACTAGCGGGGCCTACGAGCAGTACTTC
CASSPRTSGAYEQYF
>TRBV6-2/TRBV6-3|once|TRBJ1-1|-
TGTGCCAGCAGCAGGACATTCGGGAACACTGAAGCTTTCTTT
CASSRTFGNTEAFF
>TRBV6-5|-|TRBJ2-3|TRBD2
TGTGCCAGCAGTTACTTAGCGGGGGGTTTGGATACGCAGTATTTT
CASSYLAGGLDTQYF
>TRBV5-4|few|TRBJ2-7|-
TGTGCCAGCAGCTTCCAGACGCCCGGGGGAGAGCAGTACTTC
CASSFQTPGGEQYF
>TRBV6-5|-|TRBJ1-2|-
TGTGCCAGCAACCAGGGCCCCCGAGGGGGAGGCTACACCTTC
CASNQGPRGGGYTF
>TRBV5-1|-|TRBJ1-1|TRBD1
TGCGCCAGCAGCTCCTTGACAGGGTCGTACACTGAAGCTTTCTTT
CASSSLTGSYTEAFF
>TRBV5-1|-|TRBJ2-5|TRBD2
TGCGCCAGCAGCTTCGGACTAGCGGGGGGATCAGAGACCCAGTACTTC
CASSFGLAGGSETQYF
>TRBV11-3|-|TRBJ2-3|-
TGTGCCAGCAGCTTAGGGACTAGCACAGATACGCAGTATTTT
CASSLGTSTDTQYF
>TRBV27|-|TRBJ2-3|TRBD2
TGTGCCAGCAGTTCCCTAGCGGGGGGGGTCACAGATACGCAGTATTTT
CASSSLAGGVTDTQYF
>TRBV7-2|-|TRBJ2-1|TRBD1
TGTGCCAGCAGCGAGAGGGACAGATCCTACAATGAGCAGTTCTTC
CASSERDRSYNEQFF
>TRBV30|few|TRBJ1-2|TRBD1
TGTGCCTGGATCCAGGGGGTTAAAAAGGTTGGCTACACCTTC
CAWIQGVKKVGYTF
>TRBV5-4|few|TRBJ2-7|TRBD2
TGTGCCAGCAGTAAAGGACTAGCGGGGGACCCCTACGAGCAGTACTTC
CASSKGLAGDPYEQYF
>TRBV6-5|-|TRBJ1-6|TRBD1
TGTGCCAGCAGTCCGACAGGGATACCCCTCCACTTT
CASSPTGIPLHF
>TRBV10-3|-|TRBJ2-5|TRBD2
TGCGCCACGCGGGAGGCGGAGACCCAGTACTTC
CATREAETQYF
>TRBV2|-|TRBJ2-5|TRBD1
TGTGCCAGCAGTCCGGGACAGGGGAAAGAGACCCAGTACTTC
CASSPGQGKETQYF
>TRBV7-9|-|TRBJ1-1|-
TGTGCCAGCAGCTTGGAGACCAGTCGGACTGAAGCTTTCTTT
CASSLETSRTEAFF
>TRBV11-2|once|TRBJ2-5|TRBD2
TGTGCCAGCAGCCAACGCTCGGCCTTAGCGGGGGGGCTCCAAGAGACCCAGTACTTC
CASSQRSALAGGLQETQYF
>TRBV21-1|-|TRBJ1-2|-
TGTGCCAACAGTCCCGGGGGGGGCTACACCTTC
CANSPGGGYTF
>TRBV30|-|TRBJ1-4|-
TGTGCCTGGAGTGTACGGGGATTGCTTGGCGAAAAACTGTTTTTT
CAWSVRGLLGEKLFF